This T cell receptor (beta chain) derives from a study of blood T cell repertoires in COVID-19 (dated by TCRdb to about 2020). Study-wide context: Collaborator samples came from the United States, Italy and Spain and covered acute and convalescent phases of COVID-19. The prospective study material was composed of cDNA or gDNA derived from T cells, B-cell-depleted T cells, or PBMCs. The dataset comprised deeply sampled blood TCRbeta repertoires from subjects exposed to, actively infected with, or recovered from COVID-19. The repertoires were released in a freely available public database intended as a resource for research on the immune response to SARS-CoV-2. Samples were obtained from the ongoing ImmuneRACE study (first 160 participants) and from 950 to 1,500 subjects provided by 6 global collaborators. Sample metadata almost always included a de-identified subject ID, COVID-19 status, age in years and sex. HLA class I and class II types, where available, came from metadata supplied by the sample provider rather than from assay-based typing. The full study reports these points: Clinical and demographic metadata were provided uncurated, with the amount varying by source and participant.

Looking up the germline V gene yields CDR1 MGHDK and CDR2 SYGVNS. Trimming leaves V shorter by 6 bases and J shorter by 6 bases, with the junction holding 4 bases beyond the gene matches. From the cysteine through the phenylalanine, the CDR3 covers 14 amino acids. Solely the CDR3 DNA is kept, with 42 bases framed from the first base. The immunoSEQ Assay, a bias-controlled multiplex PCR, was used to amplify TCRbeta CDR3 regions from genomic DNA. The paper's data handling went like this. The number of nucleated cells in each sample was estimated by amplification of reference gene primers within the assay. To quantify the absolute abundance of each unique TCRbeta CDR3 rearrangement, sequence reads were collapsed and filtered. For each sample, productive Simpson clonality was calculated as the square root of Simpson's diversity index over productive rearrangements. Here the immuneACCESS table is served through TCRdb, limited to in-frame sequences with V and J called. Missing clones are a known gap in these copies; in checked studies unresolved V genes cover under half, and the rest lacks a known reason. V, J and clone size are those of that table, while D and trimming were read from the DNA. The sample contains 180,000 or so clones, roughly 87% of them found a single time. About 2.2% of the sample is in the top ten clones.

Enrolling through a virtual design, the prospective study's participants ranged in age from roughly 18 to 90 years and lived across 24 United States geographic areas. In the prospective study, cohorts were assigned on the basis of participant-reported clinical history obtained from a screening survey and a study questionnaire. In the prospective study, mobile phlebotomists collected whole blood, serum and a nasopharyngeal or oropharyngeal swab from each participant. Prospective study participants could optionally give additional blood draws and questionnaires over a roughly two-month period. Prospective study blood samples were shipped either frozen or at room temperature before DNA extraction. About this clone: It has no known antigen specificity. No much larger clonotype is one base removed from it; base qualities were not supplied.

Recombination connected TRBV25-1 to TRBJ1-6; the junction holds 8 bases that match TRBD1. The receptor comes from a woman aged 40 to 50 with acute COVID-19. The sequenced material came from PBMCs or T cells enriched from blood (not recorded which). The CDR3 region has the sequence CASRYRGINSPLHF. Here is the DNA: TGTGCCAGCAGATACAGGGGGATTAATTCACCCCTCCACTTT.